The present TCR beta chain was sequenced within a study of blood T cell repertoires in COVID-19 (dated by TCRdb to 2018 to 2021). Context from the whole study: Samples from collaborators originated in the United States, Italy and Spain and spanned both the acute and convalescent phases of COVID-19. Sample metadata almost always included a de-identified subject ID, COVID-19 status, age in years and sex. Where available, HLA class I and class II types were taken from metadata supplied by the sample provider and were not determined by assay-based typing. Subjects who had been exposed to COVID-19, were actively infected with it, or had recovered from it provided the deeply sampled blood TCRbeta repertoires that made up the dataset. Samples were obtained from the ongoing ImmuneRACE study (first 160 participants) and from about 1,300 subjects provided by 6 global collaborators. The prospective study material was composed of cDNA or gDNA derived from T cells, B-cell-depleted T cells, or PBMCs. The repertoires were released in a freely available public database meant as a resource for research on the immune response to SARS-CoV-2. The research as a whole found: Clinical and demographic metadata were provided uncurated, with the amount varying by source and participant.

Trimming removed 0 bases from V and 5 bases from J, leaving 9 bases between the germline ends. Sequences LNHDA (CDR1) and SQIVND (CDR2) are obtained from the germline V gene (reference sequence). From the cysteine through the phenylalanine, the CDR3 covers 14 amino acids. The DNA shown is the 42-base CDR3, in frame from base 1. The collaborating institutions used their own protocols to collect whole blood in K2EDTA tubes. For TCRbeta analysis, collaborators shipped samples as frozen whole blood, isolated PBMCs, or DNA extracted from either of those sample types. Comments on this clone: Its specific antigen is unknown. No base quality information exists; no much larger clone differs at one position.

TCRbeta CDR3 regions were amplified from genomic DNA by means of the immunoSEQ Assay, a bias-controlled multiplex PCR. The paper's processing steps were these. The number of nucleated cells in each sample was estimated from the amplification of reference gene primers within the assay. To quantify the absolute abundance of each unique TCRbeta CDR3 rearrangement, sequence reads were collapsed and filtered. For each sample, productive Simpson clonality was calculated as the square root of Simpson's diversity index across productive rearrangements. TCRdb limited this immuneACCESS table to in-frame rearrangements with V and J called. A share of clones is missing; checked studies link under half to unresolved V genes, and the rest is unexplained. For V, J and clone size, that table is used; D and trimming come from the DNA. For this sample the table gives 340,000 or so clones, of which about 86% were detected only once. The top ten clones comprise 2.5% to 3% of the sample.

The V gene is TRBV19 and the J gene is TRBJ2-3, with a weak D call of TRBD2 (5 bases match). The specimen sequenced was peripheral blood. This TCR came from a man aged 25-40 years with active or convalescent COVID-19. The CDR3 protein sequence reads: CASSIEELEDTQYF. The DNA sequence follows: TGTGCCAGTAGTATAGAAGAACTAGAAGATACGCAGTATTTT.